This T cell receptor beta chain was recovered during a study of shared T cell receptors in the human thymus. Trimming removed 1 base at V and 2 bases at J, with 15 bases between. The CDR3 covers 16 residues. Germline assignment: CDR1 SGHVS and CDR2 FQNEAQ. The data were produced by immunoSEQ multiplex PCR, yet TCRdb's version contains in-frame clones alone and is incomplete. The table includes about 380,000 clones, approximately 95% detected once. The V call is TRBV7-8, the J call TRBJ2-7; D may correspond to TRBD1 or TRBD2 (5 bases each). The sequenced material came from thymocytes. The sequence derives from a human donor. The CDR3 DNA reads TGTGCCAGCAGCTTAGGGTTCGGGGCTAGGGCCTACGAGCAGTACTTC. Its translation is CASSLGFGARAYEQYF.